Here is one TCR beta chain with its context. The data are from a study of T cell responses to AZD1222 COVID-19 vaccine. The table came from immunoSEQ multiplex PCR; TCRdb's copy has only in-frame clones and leaves some out. The table shows 100,000 or so clones, with around nine tenths occurring only once. Germline V gives CDR1 SGHTA, CDR2 FQGNSA. The CDR3 runs 15 residues. The V end was cut by 4 bases, the J end by 2 bases, with 13 bases between. This material consisted of peripheral blood, taken on day 0 of AZD1222 vaccination. The clonotype was recovered from an adult in good health. This chain connects TRBV7-2 to TRBJ2-3; TRBD1 is a possible D gene (6 bases). As DNA, the CDR3 is TGTGCCAGCAGCTATCCCGGGACATACACAGATACGCAGTATTTT. The encoded protein is CASSYPGTYTDTQYF.